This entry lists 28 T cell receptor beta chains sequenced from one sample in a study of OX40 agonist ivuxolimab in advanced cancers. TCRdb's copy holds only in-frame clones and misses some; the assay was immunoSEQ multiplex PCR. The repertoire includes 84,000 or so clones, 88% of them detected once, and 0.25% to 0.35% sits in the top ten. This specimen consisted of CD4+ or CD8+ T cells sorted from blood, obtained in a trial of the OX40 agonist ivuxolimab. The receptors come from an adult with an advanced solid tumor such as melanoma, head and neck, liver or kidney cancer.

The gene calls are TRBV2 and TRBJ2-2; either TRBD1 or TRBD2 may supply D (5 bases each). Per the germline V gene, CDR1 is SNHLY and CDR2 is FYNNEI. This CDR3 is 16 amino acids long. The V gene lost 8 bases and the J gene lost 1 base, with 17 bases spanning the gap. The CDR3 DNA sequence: TGTGCCAGCCGGACTCCCGGGACGGGGAACACCGGGGAGCTGTTTTTT. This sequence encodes CASRTPGTGNTGELFF.

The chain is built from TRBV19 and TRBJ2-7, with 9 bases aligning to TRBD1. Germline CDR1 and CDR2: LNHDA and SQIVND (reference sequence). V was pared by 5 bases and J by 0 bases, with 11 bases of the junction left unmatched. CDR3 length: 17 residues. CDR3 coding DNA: TGTGCCAGTAGTTTCCCCGGGACAGGGCGCTCCTCCTACGAGCAGTACTTC. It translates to CASSFPGTGRSSYEQYF.

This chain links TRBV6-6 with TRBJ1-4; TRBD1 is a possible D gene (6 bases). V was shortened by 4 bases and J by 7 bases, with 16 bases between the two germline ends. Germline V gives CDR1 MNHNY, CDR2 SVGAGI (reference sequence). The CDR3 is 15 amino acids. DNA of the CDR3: TGTGCCAGCAGTTCCGGGCGGGGGGGCCGTGAAAAACTGTTTTTT. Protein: CASSSGRGGREKLFF.

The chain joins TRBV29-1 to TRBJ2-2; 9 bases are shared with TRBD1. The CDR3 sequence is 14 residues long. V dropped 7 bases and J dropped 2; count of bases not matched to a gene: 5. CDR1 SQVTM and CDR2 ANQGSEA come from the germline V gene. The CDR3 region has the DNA TGCAGCGCCAACAGGGGGCATAACACCGGGGAGCTGTTTTTT. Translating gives CSANRGHNTGELFF.

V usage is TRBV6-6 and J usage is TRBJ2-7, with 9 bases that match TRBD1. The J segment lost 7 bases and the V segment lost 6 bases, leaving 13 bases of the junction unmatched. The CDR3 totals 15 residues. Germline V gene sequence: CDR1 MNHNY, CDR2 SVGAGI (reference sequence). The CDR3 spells CASSSTGTGRGEQYF. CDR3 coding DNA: TGTGCCAGCAGCTCAACCGGGACAGGGAGGGGGGAGCAGTACTTC.

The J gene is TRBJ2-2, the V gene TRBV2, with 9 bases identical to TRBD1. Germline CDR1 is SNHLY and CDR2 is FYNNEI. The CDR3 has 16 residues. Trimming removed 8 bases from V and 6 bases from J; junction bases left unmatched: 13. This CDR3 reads CASSKGRTGASGELFF. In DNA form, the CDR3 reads TGTGCCAGCTCCAAAGGGAGGACAGGGGCTTCCGGGGAGCTGTTTTTT.

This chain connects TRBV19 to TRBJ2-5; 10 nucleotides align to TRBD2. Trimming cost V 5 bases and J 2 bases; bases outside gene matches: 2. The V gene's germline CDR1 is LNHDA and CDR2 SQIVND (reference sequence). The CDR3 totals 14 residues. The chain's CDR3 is CASSGTSAQETQYF. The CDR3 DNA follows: TGTGCCAGTAGTGGGACTAGCGCACAAGAGACCCAGTACTTC.

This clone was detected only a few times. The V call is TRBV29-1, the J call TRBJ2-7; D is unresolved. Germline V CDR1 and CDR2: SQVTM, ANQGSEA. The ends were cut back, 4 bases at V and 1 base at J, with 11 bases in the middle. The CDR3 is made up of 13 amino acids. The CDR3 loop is CSVGGGQSYEQYF. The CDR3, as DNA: TGCAGCGTTGGTGGTGGTCAGTCCTACGAGCAGTACTTC.

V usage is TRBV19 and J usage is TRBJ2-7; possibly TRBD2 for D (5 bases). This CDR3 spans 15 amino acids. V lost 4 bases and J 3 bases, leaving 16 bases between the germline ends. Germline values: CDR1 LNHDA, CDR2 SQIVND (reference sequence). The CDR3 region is CASSKASSSFYEQYF. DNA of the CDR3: TGTGCCAGTAGTAAGGCTAGCAGCAGTTTCTACGAGCAGTACTTC.

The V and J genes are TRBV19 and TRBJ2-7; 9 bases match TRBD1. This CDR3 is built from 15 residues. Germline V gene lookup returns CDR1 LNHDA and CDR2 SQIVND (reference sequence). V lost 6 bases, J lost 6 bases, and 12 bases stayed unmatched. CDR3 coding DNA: TGTGCCAGTAGCCCCTCCCGGACAGGGGCCCGCGAGCAGTACTTC. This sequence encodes CASSPSRTGAREQYF.

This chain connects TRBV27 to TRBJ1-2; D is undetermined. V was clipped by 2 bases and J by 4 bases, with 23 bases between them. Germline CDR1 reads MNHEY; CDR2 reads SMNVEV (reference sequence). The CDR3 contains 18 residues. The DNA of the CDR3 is TGTGCCAGCAGTTTAGTGAATCCCTTAACCTATCCGGGCTATGGCTACACCTTC. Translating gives CASSLVNPLTYPGYGYTF.

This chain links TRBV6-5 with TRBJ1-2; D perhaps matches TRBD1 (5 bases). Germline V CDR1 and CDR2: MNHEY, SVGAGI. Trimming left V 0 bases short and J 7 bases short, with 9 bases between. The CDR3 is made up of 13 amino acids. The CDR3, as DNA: TGTGCCAGCAGTTACTCGACAGCCGGTGGCTACACCTTC. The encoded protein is CASSYSTAGGYTF.

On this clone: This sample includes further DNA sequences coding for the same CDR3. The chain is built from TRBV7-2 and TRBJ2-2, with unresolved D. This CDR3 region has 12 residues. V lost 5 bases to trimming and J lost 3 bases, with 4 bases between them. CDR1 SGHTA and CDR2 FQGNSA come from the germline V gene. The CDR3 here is CASSPYTGELFF. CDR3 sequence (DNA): TGTGCCAGCAGCCCATACACCGGGGAGCTGTTTTTT.

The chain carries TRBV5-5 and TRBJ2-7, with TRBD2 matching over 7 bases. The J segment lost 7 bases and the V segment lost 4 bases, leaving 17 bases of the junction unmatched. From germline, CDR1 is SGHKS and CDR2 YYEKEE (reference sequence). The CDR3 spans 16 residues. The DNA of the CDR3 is TGTGCCAGCAGCCCCCCGCGCGCGGCGAGGGAGGGGGAGCAGTACTTC. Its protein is CASSPPRAAREGEQYF.

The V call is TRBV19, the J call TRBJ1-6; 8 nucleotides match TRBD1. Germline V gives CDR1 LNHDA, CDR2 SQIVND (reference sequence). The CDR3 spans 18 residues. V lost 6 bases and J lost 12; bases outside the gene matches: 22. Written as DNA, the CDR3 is TGTGCCAGTAGCCCCCTTCCGGGACAGGAGACCCCCCAGGGACCCCTCCACTTT. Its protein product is CASSPLPGQETPQGPLHF.

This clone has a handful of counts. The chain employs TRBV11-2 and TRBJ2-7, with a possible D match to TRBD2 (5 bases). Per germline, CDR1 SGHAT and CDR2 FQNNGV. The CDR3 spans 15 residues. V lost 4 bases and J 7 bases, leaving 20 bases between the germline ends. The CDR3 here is CASSSLRRAQREQYF. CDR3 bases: TGTGCCAGCAGCTCCCTACGCCGGGCCCAGCGGGAGCAGTACTTC.

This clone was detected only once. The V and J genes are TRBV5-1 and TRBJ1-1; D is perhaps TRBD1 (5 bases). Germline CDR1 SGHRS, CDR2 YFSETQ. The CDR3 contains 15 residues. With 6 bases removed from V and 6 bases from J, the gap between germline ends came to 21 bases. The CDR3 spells CASNLNGGDRAEAFF. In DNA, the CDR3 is TGCGCCAGCAACCTTAACGGGGGAGATAGGGCTGAAGCTTTCTTT. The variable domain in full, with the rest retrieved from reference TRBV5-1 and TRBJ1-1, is KAGVTQTPRYLIKTRGQQVTLSCSPISGHRSVSWYQQTPGQGLQFLFEYFSETQRNKGNFPGRFSGRQFSNSRSEMNVSTLELGDSALYLCASNLNGGDRAEAFFGQGTRLTVV.

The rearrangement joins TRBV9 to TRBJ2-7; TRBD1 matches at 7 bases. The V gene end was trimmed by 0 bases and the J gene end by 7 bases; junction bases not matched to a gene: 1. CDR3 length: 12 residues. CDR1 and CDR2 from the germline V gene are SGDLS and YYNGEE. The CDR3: CASSVGDREQYF. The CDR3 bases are TGTGCCAGCAGCGTAGGGGACAGAGAGCAGTACTTC.

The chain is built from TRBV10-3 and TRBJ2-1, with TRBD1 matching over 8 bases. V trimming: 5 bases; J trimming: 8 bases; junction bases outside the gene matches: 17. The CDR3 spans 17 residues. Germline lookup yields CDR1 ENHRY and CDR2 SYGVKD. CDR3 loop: CAISKGTTGGPRDEQFF. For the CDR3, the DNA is TGTGCCATCAGTAAGGGAACAACAGGGGGTCCTAGAGATGAGCAGTTCTTC.

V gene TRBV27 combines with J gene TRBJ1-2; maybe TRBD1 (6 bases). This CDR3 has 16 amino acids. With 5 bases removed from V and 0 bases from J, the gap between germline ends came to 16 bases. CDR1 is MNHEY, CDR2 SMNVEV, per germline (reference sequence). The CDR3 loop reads CASSKRAGESNYGYTF. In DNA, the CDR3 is TGTGCCAGCAGTAAAAGGGCAGGGGAATCTAACTATGGCTACACCTTC.

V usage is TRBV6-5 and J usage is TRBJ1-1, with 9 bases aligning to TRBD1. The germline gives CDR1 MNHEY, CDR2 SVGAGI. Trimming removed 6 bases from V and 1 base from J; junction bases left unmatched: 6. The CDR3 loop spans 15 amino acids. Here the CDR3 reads CASRGQGGSNTEAFF. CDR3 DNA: TGTGCCAGCAGGGGACAGGGAGGCTCGAACACTGAAGCTTTCTTT.

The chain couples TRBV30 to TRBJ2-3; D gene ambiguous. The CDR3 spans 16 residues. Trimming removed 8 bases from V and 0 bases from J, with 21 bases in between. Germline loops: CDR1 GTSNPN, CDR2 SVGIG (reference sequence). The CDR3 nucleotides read TGTGCCGCGCGGCCTCATCAGCTAAAAAGCACAGATACGCAGTATTTT. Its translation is CAARPHQLKSTDTQYF. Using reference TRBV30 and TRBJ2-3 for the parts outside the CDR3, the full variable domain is SQTIHQWPATLVQPVGSPLSLECTVEGTSNPNLYWYRQAAGRGLQLLFYSVGIGQISSEVPQNLSASRPQDRQFILSSKKLLLSDSGFYLCAARPHQLKSTDTQYFGPGTRLTVL.

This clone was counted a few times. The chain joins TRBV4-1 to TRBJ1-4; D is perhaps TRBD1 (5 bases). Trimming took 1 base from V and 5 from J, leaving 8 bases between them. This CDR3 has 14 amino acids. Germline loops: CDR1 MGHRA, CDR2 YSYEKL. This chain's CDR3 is CASSQAWGNEKLFF. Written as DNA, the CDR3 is TGCGCCAGCAGCCAAGCATGGGGGAATGAAAAACTGTTTTTT.

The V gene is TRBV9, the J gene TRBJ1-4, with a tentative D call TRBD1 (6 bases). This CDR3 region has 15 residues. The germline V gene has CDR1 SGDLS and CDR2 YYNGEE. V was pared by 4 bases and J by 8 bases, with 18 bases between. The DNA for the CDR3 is TGTGCCAGCAGCCTCAAGGCGGGGGCTGCCGAAAAACTGTTTTTT. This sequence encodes CASSLKAGAAEKLFF.

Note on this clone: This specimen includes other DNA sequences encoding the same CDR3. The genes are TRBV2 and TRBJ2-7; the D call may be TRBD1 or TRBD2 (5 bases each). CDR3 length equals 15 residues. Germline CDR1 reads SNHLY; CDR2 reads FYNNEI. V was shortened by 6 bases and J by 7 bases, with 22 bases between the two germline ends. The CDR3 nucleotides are TGTGCCAGCAGCTCAATCAGTCGAGGGGCGGGTGAGCAGTACTTC. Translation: CASSSISRGAGEQYF.

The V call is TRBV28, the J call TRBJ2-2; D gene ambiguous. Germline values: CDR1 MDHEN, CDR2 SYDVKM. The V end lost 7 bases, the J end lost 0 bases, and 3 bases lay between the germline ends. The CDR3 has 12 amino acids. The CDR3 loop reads CASIPNTGELFF. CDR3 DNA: TGTGCCAGCATTCCGAACACCGGGGAGCTGTTTTTT.

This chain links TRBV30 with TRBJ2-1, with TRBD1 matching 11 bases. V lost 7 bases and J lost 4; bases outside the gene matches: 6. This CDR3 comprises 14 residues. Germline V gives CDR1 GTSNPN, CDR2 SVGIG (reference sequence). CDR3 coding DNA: TGTGCCTCAACCGGGACAGGGGGGTACAATGAGCAGTTCTTC. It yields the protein CASTGTGGYNEQFF.

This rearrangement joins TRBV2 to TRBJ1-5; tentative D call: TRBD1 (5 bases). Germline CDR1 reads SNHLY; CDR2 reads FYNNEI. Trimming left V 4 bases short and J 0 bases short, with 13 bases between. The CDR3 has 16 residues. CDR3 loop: CASSVSWGSSNQPQHF. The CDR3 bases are TGTGCCAGCAGTGTTAGCTGGGGCTCTAGCAATCAGCCCCAGCATTTT. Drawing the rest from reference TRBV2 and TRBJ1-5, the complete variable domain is EPEVTQTPSHQVTQMGQEVILRCVPISNHLYFYWYRQILGQKVEFLVSFYNNEISEKSEIFDDQFSVERPDGSNFTLKIRSTKLEDSAMYFCASSVSWGSSNQPQHFGDGTRLSIL.